Included here is one T cell receptor beta chain sequence, with context. Trimming removed 0 bases from V and 2 bases from J, with 7 bases in between. This CDR3 has 14 residues. Germline CDR1 reads MGHRA; CDR2 reads YSYEKL. Cohorts were determined from participant-reported clinical history. This sample is part of a study of blood T cell repertoires in COVID-19. Study details: Samples taken during acute and convalescent COVID-19 were collected in the United States, Italy and Spain. T cells, B-cell-depleted T cells, or PBMCs provided the cDNA or gDNA that served as material.

In the authors' workflow: Estimation of nucleated cell counts relied on the amplification of reference gene primers. Measured with immunoSEQ multiplex PCR; TCRdb has only the in-frame clones, and not every one. That table is the source of V, J and clone size, and D and trimming were worked out from the DNA. The table lists roughly 200,000 clones, around 82% of them singletons. The sequenced sample was PBMCs or T cells enriched from blood (not recorded which). J is TRBJ2-5 and V is TRBV4-1; a possible D gene is TRBD2 (5 bases). The origin of this receptor is a woman aged 55-75 years with acute COVID-19. CDR3 sequence reads: CASSQDRDQETQYF. CDR3 DNA: TGCGCCAGCAGCCAAGATCGGGATCAAGAGACCCAGTACTTC.